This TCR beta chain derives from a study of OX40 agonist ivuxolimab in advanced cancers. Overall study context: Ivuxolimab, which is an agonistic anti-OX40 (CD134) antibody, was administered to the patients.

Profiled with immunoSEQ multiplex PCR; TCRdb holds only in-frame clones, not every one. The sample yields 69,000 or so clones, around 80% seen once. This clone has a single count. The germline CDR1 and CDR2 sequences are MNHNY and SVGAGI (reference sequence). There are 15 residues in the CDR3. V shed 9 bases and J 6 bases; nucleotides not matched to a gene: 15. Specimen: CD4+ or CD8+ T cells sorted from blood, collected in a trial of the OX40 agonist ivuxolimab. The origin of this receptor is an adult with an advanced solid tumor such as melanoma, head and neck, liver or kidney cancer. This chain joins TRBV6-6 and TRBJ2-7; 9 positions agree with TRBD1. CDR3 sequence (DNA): TGTGCCAGTGTTCAAACCGGGACAGGGTGGTCCGAGCAGTACTTC. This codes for CASVQTGTGWSEQYF.